This T cell receptor beta chain originates from a study of T cell clonotyping in hematopoietic cell transplantation. About the study: Recipient samples before transplant were obtained post-cytoreduction.

General study points: After transplant, recipient diversity fell while pathologically expanded clonotypes grew through day 180. Few recipient clonotypes overlapped donors; over 97% were de novo at given depth.

Sequencing was performed with immunoSEQ multiplex PCR; in TCRdb, only in-frame clones are kept and a portion is missing. The table lists some 30,000 clones, 60% to 80% of them singletons. The ends were cut back, 7 bases at V and 1 base at J, with 11 bases in the middle. Germline V lookup: CDR1 SQVTM, CDR2 ANQGSEA. The CDR3 extends over 12 amino acids. Time point defined: recipient sample about 28 days before transplant, after cytoreduction. This clone was observed a handful of times. Antigen: not known. The chain links TRBV29-1 to TRBJ2-7; TRBD1 is a possible D gene (6 bases). The sequence came from a man aged 50 to 59 with myelodysplastic syndrome. Some clones in this sample may be carry-over from other donors' samples. The material was peripheral blood mononuclear cells, obtained before stem cell transplant. The DNA for the CDR3 is TGCAGCGCCACCGGACAGTCCTACGAGCAGTACTTC. Encoded protein: CSATGQSYEQYF.